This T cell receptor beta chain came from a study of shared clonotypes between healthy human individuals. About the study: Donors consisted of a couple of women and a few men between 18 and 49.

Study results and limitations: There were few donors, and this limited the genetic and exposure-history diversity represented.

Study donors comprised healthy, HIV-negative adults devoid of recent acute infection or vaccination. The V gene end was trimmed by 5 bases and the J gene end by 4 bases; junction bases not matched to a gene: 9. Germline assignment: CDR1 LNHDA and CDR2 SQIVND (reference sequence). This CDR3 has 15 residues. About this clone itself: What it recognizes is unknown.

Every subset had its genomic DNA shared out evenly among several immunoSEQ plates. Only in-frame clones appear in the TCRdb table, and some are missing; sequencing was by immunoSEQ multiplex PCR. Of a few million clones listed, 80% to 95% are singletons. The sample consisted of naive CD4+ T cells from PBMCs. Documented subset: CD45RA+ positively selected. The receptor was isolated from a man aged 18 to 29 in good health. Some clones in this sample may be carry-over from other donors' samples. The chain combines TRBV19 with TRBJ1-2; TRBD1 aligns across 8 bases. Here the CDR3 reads CASSPADRDFYGYTF. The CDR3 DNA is TGTGCCAGTAGTCCCGCGGACAGGGACTTCTATGGCTACACCTTC. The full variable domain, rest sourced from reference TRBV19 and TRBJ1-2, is DGGITQSPKYLFRKEGQNVTLSCEQNLNHDAMYWYRQDPGQGLRLIYYSQIVNDFQKGDIAEGYSVSREKKESFPLTVTSAQKNPTAFYLCASSPADRDFYGYTFGSGTRLTVV.